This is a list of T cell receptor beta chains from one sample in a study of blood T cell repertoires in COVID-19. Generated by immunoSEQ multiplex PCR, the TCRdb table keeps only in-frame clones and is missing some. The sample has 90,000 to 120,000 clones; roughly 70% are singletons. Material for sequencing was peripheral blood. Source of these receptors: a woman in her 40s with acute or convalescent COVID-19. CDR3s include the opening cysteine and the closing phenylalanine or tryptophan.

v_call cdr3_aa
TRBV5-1 CASKSQLTGVYEQYF
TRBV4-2 CASSQDLITVFSPLHF
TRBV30 CAWTGGLSGNTIYF
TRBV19 CASSRGNYGYTF
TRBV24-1 CATGSGQPNQPQHF
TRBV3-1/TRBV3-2 CASSPSIGGPYEQYF
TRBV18 CASSRSPFNYQPQHF
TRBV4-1 CASSQDQGSLSYNEQFF
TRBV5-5 CASSLGAGATNEKLFF
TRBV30 CAWTYGGLNTGELFF
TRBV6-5 CASSLDSYGYTF
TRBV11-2 CASSLDRLQQYF
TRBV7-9 CASSLNGEQYF
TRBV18 CASSPSMRGEKLFF
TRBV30 CAWSVSLHEQYF
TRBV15 CATSRVRGYEQYF
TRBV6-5 CASSKSGGDLGEQFF
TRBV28 CASSAPGSPARSGNTIYF
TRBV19 CASSISRNIQYF
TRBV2 CASTLEARLSGNTIYF
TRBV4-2 CASSQDLLAGADIQYF
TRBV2 CASSVRPGQNQPQHF
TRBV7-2 CASSSVQGPQETQYF
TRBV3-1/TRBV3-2 CASSHRQGSNEKLFF